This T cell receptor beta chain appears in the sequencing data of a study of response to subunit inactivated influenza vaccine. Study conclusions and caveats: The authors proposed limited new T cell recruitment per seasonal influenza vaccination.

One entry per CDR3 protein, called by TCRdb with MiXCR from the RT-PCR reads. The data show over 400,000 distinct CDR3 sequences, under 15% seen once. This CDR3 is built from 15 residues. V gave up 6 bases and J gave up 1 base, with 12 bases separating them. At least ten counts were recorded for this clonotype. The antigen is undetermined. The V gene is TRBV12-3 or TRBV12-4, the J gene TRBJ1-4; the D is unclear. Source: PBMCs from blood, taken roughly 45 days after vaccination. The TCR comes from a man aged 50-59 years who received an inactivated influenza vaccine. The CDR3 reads CASSLLRGTNEKLFF. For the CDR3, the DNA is TGTGCCAGCAGCCTTCTGCGGGGAACTAATGAAAAACTGTTTTTT.